Here is one TCR beta chain with its context. Its specificity is not known. This specimen belongs to a study of shared clonotypes between healthy human individuals. General study points: The generation probabilities recorded for non-shared clonotypes fell below those of clonotypes shared by all four donors. Larger richness was generally estimated for naive than memory subsets. Clonotype sharing among donors, it was expected, would be affected by sequencing depth.

Naive CD8 cells lacked CD45RO and underwent positive selection for CCR7, leaving out terminally differentiated effector memory CD45RA+ cells. Sorted-subset replicate PCRs used 200 ng DNA, roughly 28,000 T cell genomes. TCRdb's table, derived via immunoSEQ multiplex PCR, lists solely in-frame clones and lacks some. Altogether under 2,000,000 clones are present, over 85% being singletons, with the ten largest covering approximately 1%. Germline CDR1 is LGHNA and CDR2 is YSLEER. The CDR3 contains 14 residues. V was clipped by 0 bases and J by 8 bases, with 10 bases between them. V gene TRBV4-3 combines with J gene TRBJ1-4; tentatively, D is TRBD1 (5 bases). The sequence was collected from a man between 18 and 29 years old in good health. Material: naive CD8+ T cells sorted from blood. The CDR3 DNA reads TGCGCCAGCAGCCAAGATGTGGGGGAGGAAAAACTGTTTTTT. Translated: CASSQDVGEEKLFF.